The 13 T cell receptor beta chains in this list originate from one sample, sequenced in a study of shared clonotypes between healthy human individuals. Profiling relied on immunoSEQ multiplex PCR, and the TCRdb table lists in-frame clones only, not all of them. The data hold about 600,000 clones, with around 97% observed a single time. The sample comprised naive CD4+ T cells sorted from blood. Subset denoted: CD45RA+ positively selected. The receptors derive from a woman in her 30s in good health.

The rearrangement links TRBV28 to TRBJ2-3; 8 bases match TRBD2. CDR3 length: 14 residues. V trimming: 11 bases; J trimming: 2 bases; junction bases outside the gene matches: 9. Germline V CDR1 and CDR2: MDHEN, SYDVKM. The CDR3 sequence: CAAQLAGLTDTQYF. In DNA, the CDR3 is TGTGCCGCCCAGCTAGCGGGCCTCACAGATACGCAGTATTTT.

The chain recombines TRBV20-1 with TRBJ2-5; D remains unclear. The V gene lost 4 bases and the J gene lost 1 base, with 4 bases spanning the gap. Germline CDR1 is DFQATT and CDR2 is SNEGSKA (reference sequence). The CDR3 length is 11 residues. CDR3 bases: TGCAGTGCTACCACCCAAGAGACCCAGTACTTC. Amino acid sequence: CSATTQETQYF.

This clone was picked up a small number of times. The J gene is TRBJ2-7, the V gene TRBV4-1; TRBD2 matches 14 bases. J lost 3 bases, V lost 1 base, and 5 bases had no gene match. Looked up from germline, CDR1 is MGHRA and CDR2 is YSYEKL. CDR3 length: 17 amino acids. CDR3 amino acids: CASSQAGTSGSIYEQYF. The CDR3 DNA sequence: TGCGCCAGCAGCCAAGCGGGGACTAGCGGGAGTATCTACGAGCAGTACTTC.

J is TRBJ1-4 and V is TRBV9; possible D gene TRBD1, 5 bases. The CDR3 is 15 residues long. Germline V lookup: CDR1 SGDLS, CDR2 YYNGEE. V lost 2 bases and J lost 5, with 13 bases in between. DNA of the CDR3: TGTGCCAGCAGCGTTTTCGCGACAGCGAATGAAAAACTGTTTTTT. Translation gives CASSVFATANEKLFF.

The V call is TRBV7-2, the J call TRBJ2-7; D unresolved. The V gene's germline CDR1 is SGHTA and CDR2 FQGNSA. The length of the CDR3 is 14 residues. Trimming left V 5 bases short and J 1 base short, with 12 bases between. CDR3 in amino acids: CASSPQLGSYEQYF. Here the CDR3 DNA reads TGTGCCAGCAGCCCCCAGCTCGGGTCCTACGAGCAGTACTTC.

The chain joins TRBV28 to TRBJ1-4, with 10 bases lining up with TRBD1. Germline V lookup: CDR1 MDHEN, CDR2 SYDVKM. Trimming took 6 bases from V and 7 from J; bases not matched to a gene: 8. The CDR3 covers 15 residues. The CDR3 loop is CASSPTGGRGEKLFF. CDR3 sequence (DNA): TGTGCCAGCAGCCCGACAGGGGGCCGCGGTGAAAAACTGTTTTTT.

DNA for the CDR3: TGCAGCGTTCAAAACCGGGACAGGGGGACCGGGGAGCTGTTTTTT. Protein sequence: CSVQNRDRGTGELFF. The chain is built from TRBV29-1 and TRBJ2-2; 11 bases are a match to TRBD1. Looked up from germline, CDR1 is SQVTM and CDR2 is ANQGSEA. The length of the CDR3 is 15 residues. The V segment lost 5 bases and the J segment 5 bases; nucleotides outside the gene matches: 7.

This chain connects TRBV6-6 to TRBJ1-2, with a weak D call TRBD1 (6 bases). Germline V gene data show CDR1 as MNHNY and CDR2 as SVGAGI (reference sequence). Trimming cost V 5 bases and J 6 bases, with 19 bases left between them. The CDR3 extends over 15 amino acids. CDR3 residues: CASSLRPGQDHGYTF. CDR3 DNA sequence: TGTGCCAGCAGTCTTCGACCGGGACAAGATCATGGCTACACCTTC.

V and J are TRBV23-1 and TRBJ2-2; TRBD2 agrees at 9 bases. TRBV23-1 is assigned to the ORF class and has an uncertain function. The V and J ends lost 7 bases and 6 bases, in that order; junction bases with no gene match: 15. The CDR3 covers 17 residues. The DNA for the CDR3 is TGCGCCAGCATCGAGGCCTCTAGCGGGATGGACCCCGGGGAGCTGTTTTTT. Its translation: CASIEASSGMDPGELFF.

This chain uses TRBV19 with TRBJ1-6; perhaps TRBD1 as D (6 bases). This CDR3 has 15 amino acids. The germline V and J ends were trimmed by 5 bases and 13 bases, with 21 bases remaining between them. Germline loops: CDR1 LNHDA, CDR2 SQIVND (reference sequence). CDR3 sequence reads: CASSPPGQGTRPLHF. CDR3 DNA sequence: TGTGCCAGTAGTCCTCCCGGTCAGGGGACCAGGCCCCTCCACTTT. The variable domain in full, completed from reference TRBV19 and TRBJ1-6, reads DGGITQSPKYLFRKEGQNVTLSCEQNLNHDAMYWYRQDPGQGLRLIYYSQIVNDFQKGDIAEGYSVSREKKESFPLTVTSAQKNPTAFYLCASSPPGQGTRPLHFGNGTRLTVT.

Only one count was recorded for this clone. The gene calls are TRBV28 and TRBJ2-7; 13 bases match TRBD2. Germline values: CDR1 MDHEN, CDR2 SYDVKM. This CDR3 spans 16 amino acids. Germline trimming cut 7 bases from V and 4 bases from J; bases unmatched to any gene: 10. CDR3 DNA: TGTGCCAGCACCGCCCCGGGACTAGCGGGAAAATACGAGCAGTACTTC. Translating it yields CASTAPGLAGKYEQYF.

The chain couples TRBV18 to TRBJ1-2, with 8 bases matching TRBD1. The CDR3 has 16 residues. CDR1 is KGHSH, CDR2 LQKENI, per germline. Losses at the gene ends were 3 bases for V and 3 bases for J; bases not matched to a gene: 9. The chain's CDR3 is CASSPPGTGIDYGYTF. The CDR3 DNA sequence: TGTGCCAGCTCACCCCCCGGGACAGGAATTGACTATGGCTACACCTTC.

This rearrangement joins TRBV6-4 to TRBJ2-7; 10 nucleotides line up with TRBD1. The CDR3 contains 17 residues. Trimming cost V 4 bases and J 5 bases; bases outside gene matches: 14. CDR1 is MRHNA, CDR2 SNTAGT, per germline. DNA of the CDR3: TGTGCCAGCAGTGTGCCCTTAACCGGGACAGGGGAACACGAGCAGTACTTC. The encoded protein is CASSVPLTGTGEHEQYF.